This T cell receptor (beta chain) was sequenced for a study of OX40 agonist ivuxolimab in advanced cancers. Study in general: In this cohort, patients received ivuxolimab, an agonistic anti-OX40 (CD134) antibody. Patients assigned to dose escalation were diagnosed with hepatocellular carcinoma, melanoma, renal cell or head and neck cancer. Overall study results and limits: The mean number of expanded clones was higher in CD8+ T cells than in CD4+.

From germline, CDR1 is SEHNR and CDR2 FQNEAQ (reference sequence). The CDR3 runs to 12 residues. V gave up 5 bases and J gave up 3 bases, with 8 bases separating them. Only in-frame clones appear in the TCRdb table, and some are missing; sequencing was by immunoSEQ multiplex PCR. The sample includes under 100,000 clones, 65% to 85% of them seen just once. About this clone itself: Its target is not known.

Drawing of blood for sampling happened at baseline, at cycle 4 day 1, and at cycle 7 day 1. The source material was CD4+ or CD8+ T cells sorted from blood, sampled in a trial of the OX40 agonist ivuxolimab. The V and J genes are TRBV7-9 and TRBJ2-7; D is uncertain. The sequence was obtained from an adult with an advanced solid tumor such as melanoma, head and neck, liver or kidney cancer. This CDR3 reads CASSPSLYEQYF. The CDR3 nucleotides are TGTGCCAGCAGCCCCTCCCTCTACGAGCAGTACTTC.